This T cell receptor beta chain derives from a study of blood T cell repertoires in COVID-19. The wider study: Italy, Spain and the United States were the sources of the convalescent and acute COVID-19 samples. The cDNA or gDNA used as material had been derived from T cells, B-cell-depleted T cells, or PBMCs.

As processed by the authors: Amplification of reference gene primers was used by the study to estimate nucleated cell counts. Clones were sequenced by immunoSEQ multiplex PCR, and TCRdb holds only the in-frame ones, with some missing. For V, J and clone size, that table is used; D and trimming come from the DNA. This sample carries about 120,000 clones, about 70% of them seen once, and the ten largest clones take approximately 2%. The CDR3 contains 13 residues. Trimming took off 4 bases at V and 1 base at J, with 11 bases between the two ends. Germline values: CDR1 SQVTM, CDR2 ANQGSEA. The source of this sequence is a woman in her sixties or seventies with acute or convalescent COVID-19. The sequencing sample was made of peripheral blood. V and J are TRBV29-1 and TRBJ2-7; TRBD1 might be the D (5 bases). The CDR3 bases are TGCAGCGTTGCAGGGCCTGCTTCCTACGAGCAGTACTTC. This translates into CSVAGPASYEQYF.